These T cell receptor beta chains were read from a single sample in a study of circulating CD8 cells and anti-PD-1 response in melanoma. TCRdb re-called the reads with MiXCR, one entry per CDR3 protein. Of 640 or so distinct CDR3 sequences listed, about 6% were seen once; the top ten hold roughly 7.1%. The input for sequencing was CD8+ T cells from PBMCs, taken at baseline or after one month of anti-PD-1 therapy (not recorded which). Source of these receptors: a human donor with melanoma. CDR3s leave out the opening cysteine and the closing phenylalanine or tryptophan. Only part of the rows carry a size: once, few, many, or a class if the clone is expanded.

v_call cdr3_length clone_size cdr3_aa
TRBV19 11 large ASSIVVNTEAF
TRBV23-1 19 medium-sized ASSQLKTSGRPSSSYNEQF
TRBV29-1 11 large SVGRGNTGELF
TRBV7-6 17 large ASSLDPSSSGGRTGELF
TRBV4-3 15 medium-sized ASSQPTSVASYNEQF
TRBV24-1 14 large ATSDLDVTNTGELF
TRBV4-1 15 large ASSQSGAGTGDYEQY
TRBV14 14 hyperexpanded ASSLLDKKIAYEQY
TRBV5-5 13 large ASSLTGTSGEGQY
TRBV4-1 11 large ASSQILTSEQY
TRBV6-2/TRBV6-3 16 large ASSYTDYRLPSNQPQH
TRBV28 13 NA ASSRTGQGLGELF
TRBV7-2 13 large ASSYGTGSSYEQY
TRBV30 10 medium-sized AWSPTTGEQF
TRBV18 13 large ASSSPPGDADTQY
TRBV27 10 large ASRIVGGELF
TRBV30 13 few AWIRRDRGPGEQY
TRBV7-9 10 large ASSFKSHEQY
TRBV19 13 NA ASSISGSSYNEQY
TRBV6-5 14 medium-sized ASSYSWTGSTYEQY
TRBV2 10 large ASLGGRSWQY
TRBV29-1 12 large SVVWGTDPDTQY
TRBV29-1 9 large GGDDWDTQY
TRBV24-1 13 large ATSDSDSSNQPQH
TRBV21-1 12 medium-sized ASSKVTVSYEQY
TRBV27 14 large ASSMLAGGPYNEQF
TRBV19 14 NA ASSIAGTGGFNEQY
TRBV29-1 14 large SLTWASGTGYNEQF